Given below is one T cell receptor (beta chain) in context. Its antigen is as yet unknown. This CDR3 region has 12 residues. V lost 1 base to trimming and J lost 4 bases, with 4 bases between them. Germline lookup yields CDR1 SGHAT and CDR2 FQNNGV. Libraries were prepared by immunoSEQ multiplex PCR; TCRdb keeps only in-frame clonotypes and omits some of them. The sample includes about 250,000 clones, less than 90% of them seen just once. The sample originates from a study of cytomegalovirus exposure and HLA in healthy donors. Study outcomes and limitations: According to a later analysis, TCR clusters from the first cohort tended to co-occur in the 100 to 150 validation repertoires.

Sequencing was carried out using PBMCs. This rearrangement joins TRBV11-2 to TRBJ1-1; no clear D. The sequence came from a man aged 18 to 35 in good health and CMV-seropositive. This chain's CDR3 is CASSLVGTEAFF. For the CDR3, the DNA is TGTGCCAGCAGCTTAGTGGGCACTGAAGCTTTCTTT.